These 18 T cell receptor beta chains were all obtained from the same sample, sequenced in a study of neurological immune-mediated disorders. TCRdb used MiXCR to reprocess the 5' RACE reads, holding one entry per CDR3 protein. The sample has approximately 70,000 distinct CDR3 sequences, around 3.9% seen once. The sample taken for sequencing was PBMCs. These receptors were collected from a young man with multiple sclerosis.

There are many counts of this clonotype. In DNA form, the CDR3 reads TGCGCCAGCAGCTTGGAGGTCATGAACACCGGGGAGCTGTTTTTT. Protein product: CASSLEVMNTGELFF. The chain recombines TRBV5-1 with TRBJ2-2; D ambiguous. Germline assignment: CDR1 SGHRS and CDR2 YFSETQ. V was trimmed by 0 bases and J by 1 base, leaving 7 bases between them. The length of the CDR3 is 15 residues.

Many counts were recorded for this clonotype. The chain is built from TRBV6-6 and TRBJ2-2; D gene ambiguous. CDR3 size: 13 residues. The V end lost 10 bases, the J end lost 7 bases, and 16 bases lay between the germline ends. Germline V CDR1 and CDR2: MNHNY, SVGAGI (reference sequence). CDR3 DNA: TGTGCCACCTATCTCTCCTGGGACGGGGAGCTGTTTTTT. Translation: CATYLSWDGELFF.

This clonotype was recorded many times. This chain uses TRBV7-2 with TRBJ1-1, with unresolved D. The germline V gene encodes CDR1 SGHTA and CDR2 FQGNSA. The V and J ends lost 2 bases and 5 bases respectively, with 12 bases between them. The CDR3 covers 14 residues. The CDR3 sequence is CASSLSSERTEAFF. The CDR3 DNA is TGTGCCAGCAGCTTATCCTCTGAAAGGACTGAAGCTTTCTTT.

There are a few counts of this clonotype. This chain joins TRBV5-1 and TRBJ2-2; no firm D call. The CDR3 runs to 12 residues. Between the trimmed V and J ends, which lost 6 bases and 7 bases, there was a span of 10 bases. Germline V gene lookup returns CDR1 SGHRS and CDR2 YFSETQ. The CDR3 DNA reads as TGCGCCAGCATAAGGGATGACGGGGAGCTGTTTTTT. This gives the protein CASIRDDGELFF. Combining the CDR3 with reference TRBV5-1 and TRBJ2-2 gives the whole variable domain KAGVTQTPRYLIKTRGQQVTLSCSPISGHRSVSWYQQTPGQGLQFLFEYFSETQRNKGNFPGRFSGRQFSNSRSEMNVSTLELGDSALYLCASIRDDGELFFGEGSRLTVL.

There are many counts of this clonotype. The V call is TRBV29-1, the J call TRBJ1-1, with D possibly TRBD1 on 6 matching bases. Trimming pared 6 bases from V and 10 bases from J, leaving 27 bases between. The CDR3 sequence is 15 residues long. Germline V CDR1 and CDR2: SQVTM, ANQGSEA. For the CDR3, the DNA is TGCAGCGTCCTGGGGCCAGGACTGACAGGAGTAGGAGCTTTCTTT. Its protein product is CSVLGPGLTGVGAFF.

This clonotype was seen ten or more times. This sequence joins TRBV27 and TRBJ2-3; D remains unclear. The CDR3 extends over 15 amino acids. Germline CDR1 MNHEY, CDR2 SMNVEV (reference sequence). Between the trimmed V and J ends, which lost 3 bases and 4 bases, there was a span of 14 bases. CDR3 DNA sequence: TGTGCCAGCAGTTTTAGTATGGGATTCGCAGATACGCAGTATTTT. Translating gives CASSFSMGFADTQYF.

There are many counts of this clonotype. V is TRBV20-1 and J is TRBJ2-1; 15 bases are a match to TRBD2. CDR1 and CDR2 from the germline V gene are DFQATT and SNEGSKA (reference sequence). V lost 6 bases to trimming and J lost 6 bases; unmatched junction nucleotides: 6. This CDR3 region has 15 residues. The CDR3 nucleotides read TGCAGTGCCCGGGGACTAGCGGGGGGCCGCAATGAGCAGTTCTTC. Translation: CSARGLAGGRNEQFF.

This clonotype showed up many times. The genes are TRBV20-1 and TRBJ2-3, with 9 bases fitting TRBD1. Germline-derived CDR1 and CDR2 are DFQATT and SNEGSKA (reference sequence). The CDR3 length is 14 residues. V shed 0 bases, J shed 6 bases, and the junction held 4 bases outside the gene matches. The CDR3 loop reads CSARDRTGADTQYF. The CDR3 DNA sequence: TGCAGTGCTAGAGACCGGACAGGGGCGGATACGCAGTATTTT.

This clonotype has more than one count but fewer than ten. This chain links TRBV3-1 with TRBJ2-2; no firm D call. The V and J ends lost 0 bases and 15 bases respectively, with 14 bases between them. The CDR3 has 13 residues. In germline, CDR1 is LGHDT, CDR2 YNNKEL (reference sequence). Here the CDR3 reads CASSQERTPRVFF. The CDR3 DNA reads TGTGCCAGCAGCCAAGAGAGGACCCCTCGGGTGTTTTTT.

This clonotype was recorded many times. This chain links TRBV12-3 or TRBV12-4 with TRBJ2-2, with D maybe TRBD1 (6 bases). The CDR3 covers 13 residues. Trimming shortened V by 5 bases and J by 6 bases, and 10 bases separated the two germline ends. The CDR3 is CASSIQGSGELFF. As DNA, the CDR3 is TGTGCCAGCAGTATACAGGGTTCCGGGGAGCTGTTTTTT.

This clonotype was recorded many times. The chain employs TRBV29-1 and TRBJ1-4; the match to TRBD1 covers 8 bases. V lost 7 bases to trimming and J lost 5 bases; unmatched junction nucleotides: 3. The CDR3 runs to 12 residues. Germline loops: CDR1 SQVTM, CDR2 ANQGSEA. The CDR3, as DNA: TGCAGCGCAAGACAGGGGAATGAAAAACTGTTTTTT. This codes for CSARQGNEKLFF.

This clonotype was found many times. The V gene is TRBV18, the J gene TRBJ2-7, with D perhaps TRBD1 (5 bases). In germline, CDR1 is KGHSH, CDR2 LQKENI. V was pared by 6 bases and J by 8 bases, with 14 bases between. The CDR3 has 12 residues. CDR3 bases: TGTGCCAGCTCGCCGGAGAAGGGGCAGCAGTACTTC. Translated: CASSPEKGQQYF. Combining the CDR3 with reference TRBV18 and TRBJ2-7 gives the whole variable domain NAGVMQNPRHLVRRRGQEARLRCSPMKGHSHVYWYRQLPEEGLKFMVYLQKENIIDESGMPKERFSAEFPKEGPSILRIQQVVRGDSAAYFCASSPEKGQQYFGPGTRLTVT.

This clonotype has at least ten counts. The chain combines TRBV7-2 with TRBJ2-7; D remains ambiguous. Germline-derived CDR1 and CDR2 are SGHTA and FQGNSA. The CDR3 spans 20 residues. The V and J ends lost 2 bases and 0 bases respectively, with 26 bases between them. The DNA of the CDR3 is TGTGCCAGCAGCTTACGACCGGCCCGGAATGTCCGGGCCTCCTCCTACGAGCAGTACTTC. Translated, it gives CASSLRPARNVRASSYEQYF.

This clonotype has ten or more counts. The chain joins TRBV11-2 to TRBJ2-2; 7 nucleotides agree with TRBD2. The CDR3 contains 15 residues. The ends lost 2 bases at V and 4 bases at J; junction bases unmatched: 4. CDR1 and CDR2 from the germline V gene are SGHAT and FQNNGV. This chain's CDR3 is CASSLRPGGTGELFF. The CDR3 DNA reads TGTGCCAGCAGCTTAAGGCCGGGGGGCACCGGGGAGCTGTTTTTT.

This clonotype was observed at least ten times. The chain joins TRBV7-2 to TRBJ2-3; no clear D gene. The CDR3 contains 16 residues. The V end was cut by 5 bases, the J end by 2 bases, with 17 bases between. CDR1 is SGHTA, CDR2 FQGNSA, per germline. The CDR3 region is CASSPTGSYSTDTQYF. The CDR3 nucleotides are TGTGCCAGCAGCCCTACTGGGTCCTACTCCACAGATACGCAGTATTTT.

This clonotype was detected many times. V gene TRBV5-1 combines with J gene TRBJ2-3; maybe TRBD2 (5 bases). Germline loops: CDR1 SGHRS, CDR2 YFSETQ. CDR3 length: 15 amino acids. V was clipped by 0 bases and J by 2 bases, with 10 bases between them. The CDR3 region is CASSLVGGHTDTQYF. CDR3 DNA: TGCGCCAGCAGCTTGGTCGGAGGCCACACAGATACGCAGTATTTT.

This clonotype was counted at least ten times. V is TRBV11-3 and J is TRBJ2-7; TRBD1 matches at 12 bases. This CDR3 comprises 15 residues. Germline V lookup: CDR1 SGHNT, CDR2 YENEEA. The J segment lost 3 bases and the V segment lost 4 bases, leaving 4 bases of the junction unmatched. The CDR3, as DNA: TGTGCCAGCAGCTCAGGGACAGGGGGCGGCTACGAGCAGTACTTC. Amino acids: CASSSGTGGGYEQYF.

This clonotype showed up many times. J is TRBJ2-3 and V is TRBV10-2, with 12 bases fitting TRBD2. The CDR3 loop spans 18 amino acids. J lost 0 bases, V lost 6 bases, and 10 bases had no gene match. Germline CDR1 and CDR2: WSHSY and SAAADI. CDR3 in DNA: TGCGCCAGCAGGGATCTAGCGGGGGGGGCCTCTAGCACAGATACGCAGTATTTT. Its protein product is CASRDLAGGASSTDTQYF.